The 9 T cell receptor beta chains given below trace back to one sample, sequenced in a study of T cells in Graves' hyperthyroidism and ophthalmopathy. It was RNA transcripts that yielded the amplified TCR beta CDR3 regions. TCR CDR3 underwent first-round RT-PCR with the HTBI primer set. Using its own MiXCR run on the multiplex PCR reads, TCRdb lists one record per CDR3 protein. The sample lists approximately 430,000 distinct CDR3 sequences; 14% to 15% were seen once. Source material: blood. The receptor set was obtained from a man younger than 30 with Graves' ophthalmopathy.

The chain is built from TRBV2 and TRBJ1-5; 11 bases fit TRBD1. Germline assignment: CDR1 SNHLY and CDR2 FYNNEI. There are 19 residues in the CDR3. The V gene end was trimmed by 2 bases and the J gene end by 9 bases; junction bases not matched to a gene: 18. The CDR3 region has the DNA TGTGCCAGCAGTGAACTAGGAGCGGCGGACAGGGGGCAGGATCGGCCCCAGCATTTT. Amino acids: CASSELGAADRGQDRPQHF. Complete variable domain (other parts from reference TRBV2 and TRBJ1-5): EPEVTQTPSHQVTQMGQEVILRCVPISNHLYFYWYRQILGQKVEFLVSFYNNEISEKSEIFDDQFSVERPDGSNFTLKIRSTKLEDSAMYFCASSELGAADRGQDRPQHFGDGTRLSIL.

The gene calls are TRBV5-1 and TRBJ1-5, with a possible D match to TRBD1 (6 bases). V was shortened by 2 bases and J by 2 bases, with 17 bases between the two germline ends. From germline, CDR1 is SGHRS and CDR2 YFSETQ. The CDR3 loop spans 17 amino acids. CDR3 protein: CASSLGGGATGNQPQHF. For the CDR3, the DNA is TGCGCCAGCAGCTTAGGCGGGGGGGCTACTGGCAATCAGCCCCAGCATTTT.

The chain joins TRBV12-5 to TRBJ1-2; D ambiguous. CDR3 length: 16 amino acids. Between the trimmed V and J ends, which lost 0 bases and 6 bases, there was a span of 17 bases. Germline loops: CDR1 LGHNT, CDR2 FRNRAP. The CDR3 DNA reads TGTGCTAGTGGTTTGGTACTTCGGGATCAAGACCATGGCTACACCTTC. It specifies CASGLVLRDQDHGYTF. Variable domain in full (rest from reference TRBV12-5 and TRBJ1-2): DARVTQTPRHKVTEMGQEVTMRCQPILGHNTVFWYRQTMMQGLELLAYFRNRAPLDDSGMPKDRFSAEMPDATLATLKIQPSEPRDSAVYFCASGLVLRDQDHGYTFGSGTRLTVV.

This clonotype was found a few times. This CDR3 is CASRDGQNYGYTF. In DNA form, the CDR3 reads TGTGCCAGCCGGGACGGGCAGAACTATGGCTACACCTTC. The rearrangement joins TRBV19 to TRBJ1-2; D is possibly TRBD1 (5 bases). Germline CDR1 LNHDA, CDR2 SQIVND (reference sequence). V was shortened by 9 bases and J by 2 bases, with 13 bases between the two germline ends. CDR3 size: 13 residues.

Of note for this clonotype: Because the CDR3 is missing its conserved closing phenylalanine or tryptophan, this is likely a read error. This sequence joins TRBV7-9 and TRBJ2-7; 9 nucleotides line up with TRBD1. The germline V gene encodes CDR1 SEHNR and CDR2 FQNEAQ (reference sequence). Losses at the gene ends were 5 bases for V and 6 bases for J; bases not matched to a gene: 11. The CDR3 runs 15 residues. The CDR3 sequence: CASSPRGTGRGEQYL. In DNA form, the CDR3 reads TGTGCCAGCAGCCCTCGCGGGACAGGGAGAGGCGAGCAGTACCTC.

This clonotype was detected many times. The rearrangement joins TRBV2 to TRBJ1-1, with 8 bases fitting TRBD1. Germline V gives CDR1 SNHLY, CDR2 FYNNEI. The CDR3 totals 14 residues. J gave up 0 bases and V 8 bases, and 5 bases lay outside the gene matches. Here the CDR3 reads CASVRTGLNTEAFF. CDR3 in DNA: TGTGCCAGCGTCCGGACAGGGTTGAACACTGAAGCTTTCTTT.

The chain has TRBV15 and TRBJ1-6, with TRBD1 matching 7 bases. This CDR3 has 20 residues. Germline V gene lookup returns CDR1 LNHNV and CDR2 YYDKDF (reference sequence). V shed 0 bases and J 3 bases; nucleotides not matched to a gene: 14. The CDR3 DNA reads as TGTGCCACCAGCAGAGACGGTGGCAGGGGGAACGTTGTCTATAATTCACCCCTCCACTTT. Translating it yields CATSRDGGRGNVVYNSPLHF.

This clonotype was counted ten times or more. The V call is TRBV3-1, the J call TRBJ1-6, with D possibly matching TRBD1 (6 bases). V was shortened by 4 bases and J by 14 bases, with 15 bases between the two germline ends. The germline V gene has CDR1 LGHDT and CDR2 YNNKEL (reference sequence). This CDR3 contains 13 residues. The CDR3 region has the DNA TGTGCCAGCAGCCCCTCATCGGGGGCATCCCTCCACTTT. It yields the protein CASSPSSGASLHF.

This clonotype showed up many times. The chain carries TRBV30 and TRBJ1-1, with D unresolved. The germline V gene encodes CDR1 GTSNPN and CDR2 SVGIG (reference sequence). This CDR3 spans 12 amino acids. Trimming pared 5 bases from V and 0 bases from J, leaving 7 bases between. The CDR3 loop is CAWGRMNTEAFF. Here the CDR3 DNA reads TGTGCCTGGGGTAGAATGAACACTGAAGCTTTCTTT.